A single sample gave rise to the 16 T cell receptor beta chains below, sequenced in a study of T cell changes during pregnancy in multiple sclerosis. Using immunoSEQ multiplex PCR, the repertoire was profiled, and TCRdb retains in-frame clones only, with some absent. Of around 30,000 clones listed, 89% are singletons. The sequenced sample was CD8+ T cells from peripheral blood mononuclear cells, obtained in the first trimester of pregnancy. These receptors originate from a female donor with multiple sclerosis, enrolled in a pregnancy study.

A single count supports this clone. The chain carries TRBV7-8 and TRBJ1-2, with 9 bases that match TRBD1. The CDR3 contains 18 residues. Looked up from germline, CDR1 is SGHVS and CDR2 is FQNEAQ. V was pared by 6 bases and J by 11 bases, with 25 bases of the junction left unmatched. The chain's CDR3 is CASRFTGTGKRLTPAYTF. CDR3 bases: TGTGCCAGCAGATTCACCGGGACAGGGAAAAGGTTGACGCCTGCTTACACCTTC. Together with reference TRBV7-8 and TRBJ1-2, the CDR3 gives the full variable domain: GAGVSQSPRYKVAKRGQDVALRCDPISGHVSLFWYQQALGQGPEFLTYFQNEAQLDKSGLPSDRFFAERPEGSVSTLKIQRTQQEDSAVYLCASRFTGTGKRLTPAYTFGSGTRLTVV.

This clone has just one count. CDR3 sequence (DNA): TGCAGCGTCACGGGGGGTTTAGGAAAACTGTTTTTT. Translated, it gives CSVTGGLGKLFF. The chain recombines TRBV29-1 with TRBJ1-4, with a tentative D call TRBD1 (5 bases). V lost 6 bases and J 10 bases, leaving 15 bases between the germline ends. CDR1 and CDR2 (germline): SQVTM, ANQGSEA. CDR3 size: 12 residues.

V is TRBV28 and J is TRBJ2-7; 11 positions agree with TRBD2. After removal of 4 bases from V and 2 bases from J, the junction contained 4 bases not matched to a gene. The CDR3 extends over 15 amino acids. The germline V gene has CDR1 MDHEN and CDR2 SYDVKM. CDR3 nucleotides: TGTGCCAGCAGTTCCGGGACTAGCGGAGCCTACGAGCAGTACTTC. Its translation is CASSSGTSGAYEQYF.

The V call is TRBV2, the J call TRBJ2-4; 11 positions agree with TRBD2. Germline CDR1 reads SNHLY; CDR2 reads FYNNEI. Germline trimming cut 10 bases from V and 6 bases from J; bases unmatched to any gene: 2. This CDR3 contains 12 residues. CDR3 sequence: CATGLAANIQYF. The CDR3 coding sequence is TGTGCCACGGGACTAGCGGCAAACATTCAGTACTTC.

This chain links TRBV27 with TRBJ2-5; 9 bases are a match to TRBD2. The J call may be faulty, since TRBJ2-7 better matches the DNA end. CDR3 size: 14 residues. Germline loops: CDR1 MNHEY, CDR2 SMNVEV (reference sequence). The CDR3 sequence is CASSFAGGSYEQYF. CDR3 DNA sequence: TGTGCCAGCAGTTTTGCGGGGGGGAGCTACGAGCAGTACTTC.

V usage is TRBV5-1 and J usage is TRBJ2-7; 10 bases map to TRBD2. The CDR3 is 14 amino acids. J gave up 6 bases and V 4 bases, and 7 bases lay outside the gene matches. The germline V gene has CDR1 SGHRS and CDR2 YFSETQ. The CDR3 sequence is CASSQSGRAVEQYF. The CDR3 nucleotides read TGCGCCAGCAGCCAAAGCGGGAGGGCCGTCGAGCAGTACTTC.

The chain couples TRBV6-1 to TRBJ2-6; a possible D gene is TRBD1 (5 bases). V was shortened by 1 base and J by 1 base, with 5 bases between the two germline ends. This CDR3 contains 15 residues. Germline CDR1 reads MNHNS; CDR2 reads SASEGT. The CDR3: CASSEGQSGANVLTF. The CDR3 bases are TGTGCCAGCAGTGAAGGACAGTCTGGGGCCAACGTCCTGACTTTC.

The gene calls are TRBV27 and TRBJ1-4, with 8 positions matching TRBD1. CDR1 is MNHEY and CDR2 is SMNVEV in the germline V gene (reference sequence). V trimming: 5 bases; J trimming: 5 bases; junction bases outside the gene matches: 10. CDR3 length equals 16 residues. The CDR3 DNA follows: TGTGCCAGCAGTCCACTCCTGACAGGGGAGAATGAAAAACTGTTTTTT. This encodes CASSPLLTGENEKLFF.

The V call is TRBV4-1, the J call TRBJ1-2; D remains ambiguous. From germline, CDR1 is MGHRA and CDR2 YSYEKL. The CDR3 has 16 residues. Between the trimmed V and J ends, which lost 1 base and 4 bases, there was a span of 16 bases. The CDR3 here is CASSQVRQPRFYGYTF. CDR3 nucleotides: TGCGCCAGCAGCCAAGTCAGGCAGCCCCGCTTCTATGGCTACACCTTC.

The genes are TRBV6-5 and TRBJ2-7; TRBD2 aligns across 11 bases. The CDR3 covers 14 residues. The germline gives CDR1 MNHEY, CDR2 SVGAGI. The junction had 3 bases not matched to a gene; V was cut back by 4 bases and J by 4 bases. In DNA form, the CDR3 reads TGTGCCAGCAGTTTGGGGACTAGCGGTTACGAGCAGTACTTC. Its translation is CASSLGTSGYEQYF.

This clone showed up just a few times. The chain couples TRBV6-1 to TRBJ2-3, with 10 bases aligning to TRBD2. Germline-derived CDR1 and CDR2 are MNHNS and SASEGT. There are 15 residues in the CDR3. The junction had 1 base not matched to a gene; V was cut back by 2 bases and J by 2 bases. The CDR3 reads CASSELAGATDTQYF. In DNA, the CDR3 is TGTGCCAGCAGTGAACTAGCGGGAGCCACAGATACGCAGTATTTT.

The CDR3 protein is CASSLTENTEAFF. CDR3 nucleotides: TGTGCCAGTAGTCTGACAGAGAACACTGAAGCTTTCTTT. The gene calls are TRBV19 and TRBJ1-1, with D perhaps matching TRBD1 (5 bases). Germline V CDR1 and CDR2: LNHDA, SQIVND (reference sequence). CDR3 size: 13 residues. V was pared by 5 bases and J by 1 base, with 8 bases between.

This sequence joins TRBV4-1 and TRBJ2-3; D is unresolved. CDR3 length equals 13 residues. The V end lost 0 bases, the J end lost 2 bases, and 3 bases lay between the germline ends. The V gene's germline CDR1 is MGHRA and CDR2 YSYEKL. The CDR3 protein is CASSQDFTDTQYF. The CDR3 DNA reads TGCGCCAGCAGCCAAGACTTCACAGATACGCAGTATTTT.

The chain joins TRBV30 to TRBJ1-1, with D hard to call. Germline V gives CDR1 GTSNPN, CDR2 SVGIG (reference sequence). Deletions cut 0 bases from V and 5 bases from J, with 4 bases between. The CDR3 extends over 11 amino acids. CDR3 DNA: TGTGCCTGGAGTGTTAGTACTGAAGCTTTCTTT. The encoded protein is CAWSVSTEAFF.

CDR3 coding DNA: TGTGCCAGTAGTATAGATCGGTGGGAGGGCCTCTCAGATACGCAGTATTTT. Translated, it gives CASSIDRWEGLSDTQYF. The chain is built from TRBV19 and TRBJ2-3, with 7 positions matching TRBD2. The length of the CDR3 is 17 residues. Losses at the gene ends were 0 bases for V and 4 bases for J; bases not matched to a gene: 10. CDR1 is LNHDA and CDR2 is SQIVND in the germline V gene (reference sequence).

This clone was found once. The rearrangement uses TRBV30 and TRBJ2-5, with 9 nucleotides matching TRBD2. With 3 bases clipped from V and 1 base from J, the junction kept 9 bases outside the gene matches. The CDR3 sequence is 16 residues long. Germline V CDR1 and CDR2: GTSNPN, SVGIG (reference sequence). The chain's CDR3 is CAWSLGTSWTQETQYF. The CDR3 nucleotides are TGTGCCTGGAGCCTTGGGACTAGCTGGACCCAAGAGACCCAGTACTTC. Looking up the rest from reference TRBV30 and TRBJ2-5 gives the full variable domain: SQTIHQWPATLVQPVGSPLSLECTVEGTSNPNLYWYRQAAGRGLQLLFYSVGIGQISSEVPQNLSASRPQDRQFILSSKKLLLSDSGFYLCAWSLGTSWTQETQYFGPGTRLLVL.